Below are 25 T cell receptor beta chains sequenced from a single sample in a study of regulatory T cells in long-lasting Graves disease. Construction of the TCR beta libraries employed iRepertoire HTBI primers in conjunction with Arm-PCR of CDR3 regions. Using its own MiXCR run on the multiplex PCR reads, TCRdb lists one record per CDR3 protein. Of about 470,000 distinct CDR3 sequences in the sample, 20% to 25% are singletons; the top ten hold roughly 7%. Time point meaning: persistent/refractory GD, antithyroid drugs over 5 years with positive TRAb. Extracted RNA from PBMCs served as the source of the TCR library. The sequenced sample was peripheral blood mononuclear cells (PBMCs), obtained when the disease was refractory, from a patient treated with antithyroid drugs. All receptors come from a female donor with Graves disease.

About this clonotype itself: This is likely a read error, given that the CDR3 carries no conserved phenylalanine or tryptophan at its end. This chain uses TRBV30 with TRBJ2-2; 9 nucleotides match TRBD1. This CDR3 is 13 amino acids long. Germline V gene lookup returns CDR1 GTSNPN and CDR2 SVGIG (reference sequence). CDR3 residues: CAFWDRDTGELFS. CDR3 nucleotide sequence: TGTGCGTTTTGGGACAGGGACACCGGGGAGCTGTTTTCT.

The chain uses TRBV7-9 and TRBJ2-4; possible D gene TRBD2, 6 bases. CDR3 size: 14 residues. Germline CDR1 SEHNR, CDR2 FQNEAQ (reference sequence). The V and J ends lost 0 bases and 7 bases respectively, with 10 bases between them. The CDR3 DNA reads as TGTGCCAGCAGCTTAGCGTTTGGGGGGAACATTCAGTACTTC. It codes for CASSLAFGGNIQYF.

This clonotype was counted many times. The chain links TRBV28 to TRBJ1-5, with TRBD1 as a possible D gene (5 bases). Trimming stripped 0 bases from V and 10 bases from J, with 13 bases between. There are 14 residues in the CDR3. CDR1 is MDHEN, CDR2 SYDVKM, per germline. The CDR3: CASSLWTERQPQHF. The CDR3 DNA reads as TGTGCCAGCAGTTTATGGACAGAACGACAACCCCAGCATTTT. Combining the CDR3 with reference TRBV28 and TRBJ1-5 gives the whole variable domain DVKVTQSSRYLVKRTGEKVFLECVQDMDHENMFWYRQDPGLGLRLIYFSYDVKMKEKGDIPEGYSVSREKKERFSLILESASTNQTSMYLCASSLWTERQPQHFGDGTRLSIL.

CDR3 protein: CASSQDTEAQAFF. The CDR3 bases are TGCGCCAGCAGCCAAGACACCGAGGCCCAAGCTTTCTTT. The chain joins TRBV4-1 to TRBJ1-1; no definite D call. Looked up from germline, CDR1 is MGHRA and CDR2 is YSYEKL. Trimming stripped 0 bases from V and 9 bases from J, with 11 bases between. This CDR3 has 13 residues.

At least ten counts were recorded for this clonotype. The chain uses TRBV28 and TRBJ2-5, with TRBD1 matching 8 bases. J lost 2 bases, V lost 2 bases, and 1 base had no gene match. In germline, CDR1 is MDHEN, CDR2 SYDVKM. CDR3 length: 14 amino acids. CDR3 sequence (DNA): TGTGCCAGCAGTTTACGGACAGGGCAAGAGACCCAGTACTTC. As protein: CASSLRTGQETQYF. Together with reference TRBV28 and TRBJ2-5, the CDR3 gives the full variable domain: DVKVTQSSRYLVKRTGEKVFLECVQDMDHENMFWYRQDPGLGLRLIYFSYDVKMKEKGDIPEGYSVSREKKERFSLILESASTNQTSMYLCASSLRTGQETQYFGPGTRLLVL.

In its sample, this clonotype was seen many times. The chain has TRBV12-3 or TRBV12-4 and TRBJ2-5, with TRBD1 matching over 7 bases. V gave up 4 bases and J gave up 5 bases; unmatched junction bases: 10. The CDR3 runs 15 residues. The CDR3 protein is CASSYAHRGAETQYF. The CDR3 DNA reads as TGTGCCAGCAGTTACGCTCACAGGGGCGCGGAGACCCAGTACTTC.

The rearrangement uses TRBV2 and TRBJ2-3, with unresolved D. CDR3 size: 12 residues. Trimming cost V 3 bases and J 8 bases, with 9 bases left between them. Germline V gives CDR1 SNHLY, CDR2 FYNNEI. The CDR3 loop is CASSEAWGTQYF. For the CDR3, the DNA is TGTGCCAGCAGTGAGGCGTGGGGTACGCAGTATTTT.

The chain carries TRBV11-1 and TRBJ2-7, with 8 bases identical to TRBD1. This CDR3 has 14 residues. In germline, CDR1 is SGHAT, CDR2 FQDESV (reference sequence). J gave up 3 bases and V 6 bases, and 7 bases lay outside the gene matches. The CDR3 is CASRAGGGLYEQYF. The CDR3 nucleotides are TGTGCCAGCAGAGCAGGGGGCGGCCTCTACGAGCAGTACTTC. Together with reference TRBV11-1 and TRBJ2-7, the CDR3 gives the full variable domain: EAEVAQSPRYKITEKSQAVAFWCDPISGHATLYWYRQILGQGPELLVQFQDESVVDDSQLPKDRFSAERLKGVDSTLKIQPAELGDSAMYLCASRAGGGLYEQYFGPGTRLTVT.

The rearrangement links TRBV20-1 to TRBJ2-7; D is perhaps TRBD1 (6 bases). Deletions cut 6 bases from V and 6 bases from J, with 15 bases between. CDR1 and CDR2 (germline): DFQATT, SNEGSKA (reference sequence). This CDR3 spans 12 amino acids. CDR3 loop: CSARTGNREQYF. CDR3 coding DNA: TGCAGTGCAAGAACAGGGAACCGCGAGCAGTACTTC.

This clonotype was seen repeatedly, ten times or more. This sequence joins TRBV12-3 or TRBV12-4 and TRBJ1-4, with D unresolved. V was trimmed by 8 bases and J by 8 bases, leaving 15 bases between them. The CDR3 is made up of 13 amino acids. The CDR3 loop is CASLGWLEEKLFF. In DNA form, the CDR3 reads TGTGCCAGCCTCGGTTGGCTTGAAGAAAAACTGTTTTTT.

This chain links TRBV28 with TRBJ2-3; D is possibly TRBD2 (5 bases). Looked up from germline, CDR1 is MDHEN and CDR2 is SYDVKM. CDR3 size: 14 residues. V dropped 3 bases and J dropped 4 bases, with 11 bases sitting between them. Written as DNA, the CDR3 is TGTGCCAGCAGTTTGTCGGGATGGGCAGATACGCAGTATTTT. Encoded protein: CASSLSGWADTQYF.

To note about this clonotype: A much larger clone differs from this one at a single base, so this may be a read error. The chain recombines TRBV11-3 with TRBJ2-7, with D possibly being TRBD1 (5 bases). Trimming removed 6 bases at V and 2 bases at J, with 14 bases between. The CDR3 runs 14 residues. CDR1 is SGHNT, CDR2 YENEEA, per germline. The CDR3 DNA is TGTGCCAGCAGACCGTTGGCAGGGACCTACGAGCAGTACTTC. Encoded protein: CASRPLAGTYEQYF.

This clonotype was found many times. V usage is TRBV28 and J usage is TRBJ1-5; TRBD1 aligns across 8 bases. Germline lookup yields CDR1 MDHEN and CDR2 SYDVKM. V trimming: 5 bases; J trimming: 4 bases; junction bases outside the gene matches: 7. The CDR3 contains 15 residues. CDR3 residues: CASSLTGVGNQPQHF. In nucleotides, the CDR3 is TGTGCCAGCAGTCTGACAGGGGTTGGGAATCAGCCCCAGCATTTT. Together with reference TRBV28 and TRBJ1-5, the CDR3 gives the full variable domain: DVKVTQSSRYLVKRTGEKVFLECVQDMDHENMFWYRQDPGLGLRLIYFSYDVKMKEKGDIPEGYSVSREKKERFSLILESASTNQTSMYLCASSLTGVGNQPQHFGDGTRLSIL.

This chain links TRBV7-9 with TRBJ2-2; D may match TRBD1 or TRBD2 (6 bases each). The CDR3 extends over 16 amino acids. Germline V gene lookup returns CDR1 SEHNR and CDR2 FQNEAQ (reference sequence). V lost 2 bases and J lost 1, with 11 bases in between. The CDR3 sequence: CASSLPGGMNTGELFF. The CDR3 DNA sequence: TGTGCCAGCAGCTTACCCGGGGGCATGAACACCGGGGAGCTGTTTTTT.

The V gene is TRBV4-1, the J gene TRBJ2-7; 13 bases are a match to TRBD2. Per germline, CDR1 MGHRA and CDR2 YSYEKL. The J segment lost 3 bases and the V segment lost 2 bases, leaving 4 bases of the junction unmatched. The CDR3 is made up of 16 amino acids. CDR3 in amino acids: CASSQRTSGSYYEQYF. CDR3 nucleotides: TGCGCCAGCAGCCAACGGACTAGCGGGAGTTACTACGAGCAGTACTTC.

Concerning this clonotype: A much larger clonotype is one base distant, so this may be a read error. The conserved phenylalanine or tryptophan normally closing the CDR3 is absent here, so this likely arose from a read error. This sequence joins TRBV28 and TRBJ1-1; D remains ambiguous. The CDR3 extends over 13 amino acids. CDR1 and CDR2 from the germline V gene are MDHEN and SYDVKM. V lost 5 bases to trimming and J lost 3 bases, with 10 bases between them. The CDR3: CASSHQLDTEAFS. The CDR3, as DNA: TGTGCCAGCAGTCATCAACTCGACACTGAAGCTTTCTCT.

Many counts were recorded for this clonotype. The chain carries TRBV6-1 and TRBJ2-3; maybe TRBD2 (6 bases). Looked up from germline, CDR1 is MNHNS and CDR2 is SASEGT. The CDR3 sequence is 14 residues long. Trimming stripped 10 bases from V and 4 bases from J, with 18 bases between. The CDR3 here is CATSLGRSSDTQYF. DNA for the CDR3: TGTGCCACCTCCTTGGGGAGGAGTTCAGATACGCAGTATTTT.

The rearrangement links TRBV20-1 to TRBJ1-2, with a tentative D call TRBD1 (5 bases). V was clipped by 3 bases and J by 3 bases, with 11 bases between them. The CDR3 runs to 13 residues. Germline V lookup: CDR1 DFQATT, CDR2 SNEGSKA (reference sequence). As DNA, the CDR3 is TGCAGTGCTAGGCCCGGGACTGACTATGGCTACACCTTC. It encodes CSARPGTDYGYTF.

The chain is built from TRBV27 and TRBJ2-5; TRBD1 matches 8 bases. After removal of 6 bases from V and 1 base from J, the junction contained 7 bases not matched to a gene. Germline CDR1 is MNHEY and CDR2 is SMNVEV (reference sequence). The CDR3 extends over 15 amino acids. The CDR3 nucleotides read TGTGCCAGCAGCTCCCAGGGGGCCGGCCAAGAGACCCAGTACTTC. As protein: CASSSQGAGQETQYF.

This clonotype has a handful of counts. The rearrangement joins TRBV7-9 to TRBJ2-7; D is uncertain. The ends were cut back, 2 bases at V and 2 bases at J, with 13 bases in the middle. This CDR3 spans 15 amino acids. The germline V gene has CDR1 SEHNR and CDR2 FQNEAQ (reference sequence). This CDR3 reads CASSLSRLNPYEQYF. In DNA, the CDR3 is TGTGCCAGCAGCTTATCCCGACTTAACCCCTACGAGCAGTACTTC.

This rearrangement joins TRBV7-8 to TRBJ2-2; a weak D match, TRBD1 (6 bases). Trimming removed 3 bases from V and 5 bases from J, with 10 bases in between. CDR1 is SGHVS, CDR2 FQNEAQ, per germline. The CDR3 spans 14 residues. CDR3 bases: TGTGCCAGCAGCTTCTGGGGGCGGACCGGGGAGCTGTTTTTT. Encoded protein: CASSFWGRTGELFF.

The gene calls are TRBV4-3 and TRBJ1-4; 10 nucleotides line up with TRBD1. V shed 0 bases and J 7 bases; nucleotides not matched to a gene: 5. The CDR3 is 16 amino acids. Germline V gene lookup returns CDR1 LGHNA and CDR2 YSLEER. CDR3 sequence (DNA): TGCGCCAGCAGCCAAGATGGGACAGGGGATGTTGAAAAACTGTTTTTT. Encoded protein: CASSQDGTGDVEKLFF.

This clonotype was seen ten or more times. The chain employs TRBV2 and TRBJ1-6; TRBD1 aligns across 7 bases. The CDR3 contains 14 residues. J lost 8 bases, V lost 6 bases, and 7 bases had no gene match. Germline V gene lookup returns CDR1 SNHLY and CDR2 FYNNEI. The DNA for the CDR3 is TGTGCCAGCAGATTAATGACAGGGCATTCACCCCTCCACTTT. As protein: CASRLMTGHSPLHF. Full variable domain (rest looked up from reference TRBV2 and TRBJ1-6): EPEVTQTPSHQVTQMGQEVILRCVPISNHLYFYWYRQILGQKVEFLVSFYNNEISEKSEIFDDQFSVERPDGSNFTLKIRSTKLEDSAMYFCASRLMTGHSPLHFGNGTRLTVT.

This clonotype was recorded at least ten times. The rearrangement uses TRBV7-9 and TRBJ1-2, with 9 nucleotides matching TRBD1. The J segment lost 8 bases and the V segment lost 4 bases, leaving 5 bases of the junction unmatched. Germline loops: CDR1 SEHNR, CDR2 FQNEAQ (reference sequence). This CDR3 region has 13 residues. The CDR3 nucleotides read TGTGCCAGCAGCTCTGGACAGGGGTTAGGCTACACCTTC. This gives the protein CASSSGQGLGYTF. Together with reference TRBV7-9 and TRBJ1-2, the CDR3 gives the full variable domain: DTGVSQNPRHKITKRGQNVTFRCDPISEHNRLYWYRQTLGQGPEFLTYFQNEAQLEKSRLLSDRFSAERPKGSFSTLEIQRTEQGDSAMYLCASSSGQGLGYTFGSGTRLTVV.

This chain joins TRBV5-1 and TRBJ1-4, with D hard to call. The V and J ends lost 0 bases and 8 bases respectively, with 11 bases between them. CDR3 length equals 14 residues. CDR1 is SGHRS and CDR2 is YFSETQ in the germline V gene. CDR3 in amino acids: CASSLESGGEKLFF. CDR3 in DNA: TGCGCCAGCAGCTTGGAGTCAGGCGGGGAAAAACTGTTTTTT.